The present TCR beta chain was sequenced within a study of beta chain features in type 1 diabetes. The whole isolated RNA underwent reverse transcription, so sequencing captured expressed TCRB transcripts. Repertoires were generated with immunoSEQ multiplex PCR, while TCRdb's copy carries only in-frame clones and drops some. This sample has over 150,000 clones, with about 8% found just once. Points from the study as a whole: Shortening that was moderate but significant affected the TCRB CDR3s of Type 1 diabetes patients in all four CD4+ subsets.

V lost 4 bases to trimming and J lost 5 bases, with 12 bases between them. This CDR3 is built from 14 residues. Germline V gene data show CDR1 as MNHEY and CDR2 as SMNVEV (reference sequence). Worth noting for this clone: Its antigen is unidentified.

This chain links TRBV27 with TRBJ1-5; D unclear. The receptor was isolated from a woman aged 40 to 49 with type 1 diabetes. Sequenced: central memory CD4+ T cells from blood. The CDR3 DNA is TGTGCCAGCAGTTCTTACAGCAACCATCAGCCCCAGCATTTT. This sequence encodes CASSSYSNHQPQHF.